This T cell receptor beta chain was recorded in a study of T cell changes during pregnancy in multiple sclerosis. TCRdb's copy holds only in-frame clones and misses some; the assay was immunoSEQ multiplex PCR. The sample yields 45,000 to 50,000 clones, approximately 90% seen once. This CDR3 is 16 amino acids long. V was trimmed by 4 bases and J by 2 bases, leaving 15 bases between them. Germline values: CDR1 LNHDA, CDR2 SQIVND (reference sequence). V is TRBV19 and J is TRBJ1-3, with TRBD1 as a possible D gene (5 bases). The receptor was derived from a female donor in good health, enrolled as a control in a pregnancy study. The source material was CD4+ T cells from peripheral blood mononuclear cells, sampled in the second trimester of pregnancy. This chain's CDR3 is CASSTPDIRPGNTIYF. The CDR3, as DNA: TGTGCCAGTAGTACCCCGGACATCCGACCTGGAAACACCATATATTTT.